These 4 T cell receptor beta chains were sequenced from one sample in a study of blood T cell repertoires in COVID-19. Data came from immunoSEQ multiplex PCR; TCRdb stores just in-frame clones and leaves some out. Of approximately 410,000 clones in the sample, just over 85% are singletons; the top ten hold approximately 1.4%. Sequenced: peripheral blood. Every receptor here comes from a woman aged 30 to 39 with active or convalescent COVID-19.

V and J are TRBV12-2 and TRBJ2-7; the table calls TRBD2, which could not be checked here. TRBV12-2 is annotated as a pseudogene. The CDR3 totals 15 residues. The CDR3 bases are TGTGCAAGTCGCCAAGGAGCGGCTACCACCTACGAGCAGTACTTC. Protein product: CASRQGAATTYEQYF.

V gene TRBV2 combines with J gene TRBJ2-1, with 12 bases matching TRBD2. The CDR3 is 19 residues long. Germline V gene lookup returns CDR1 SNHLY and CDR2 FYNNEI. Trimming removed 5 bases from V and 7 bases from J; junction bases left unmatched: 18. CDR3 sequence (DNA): TGTGCCAGCAGTACCCCCTTAACTAGCGGGGGGACCCAAATGAATGAGCAGTTCTTC. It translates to CASSTPLTSGGTQMNEQFF.

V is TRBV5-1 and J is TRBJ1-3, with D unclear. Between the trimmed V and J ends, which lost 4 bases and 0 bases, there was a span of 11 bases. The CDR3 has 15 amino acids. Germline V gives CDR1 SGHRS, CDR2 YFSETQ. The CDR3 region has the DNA TGCGCCAGCAGCCCCGACGGGAGCTCTGGAAACACCATATATTTT. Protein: CASSPDGSSGNTIYF.

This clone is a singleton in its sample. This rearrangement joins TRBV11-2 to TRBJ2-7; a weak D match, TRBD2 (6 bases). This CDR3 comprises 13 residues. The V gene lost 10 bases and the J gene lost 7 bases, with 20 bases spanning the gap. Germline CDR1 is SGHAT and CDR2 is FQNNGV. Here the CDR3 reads CATSRGAGREQYF. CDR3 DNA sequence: TGTGCCACCTCTCGTGGGGCGGGGAGAGAGCAGTACTTC.